This T cell receptor beta chain was captured by sequencing in a study of Tregs in tolerant kidney transplant recipients. Study findings and constraints: Nucleotide sequences could not be compared across some patients' samples due to primer changes.

Worth noting for this clone: Its antigen is not identified.

Here immunoSEQ multiplex PCR was the method, and the copy in TCRdb shows in-frame clones only, minus some. The sample records 98,000 or so clones, about 90% being singletons. CDR3 size: 16 residues. CDR1 is SGHDT, CDR2 YYEEEE, per germline. V was cut by 4 bases and J by 4 bases, with 17 bases left in between. Unstimulated Tregs (CD4+CD25+CD127-) and CD4+CD25- non-Tregs were sorted from PBMCs. This chain connects TRBV5-6 to TRBJ1-4; D is possibly TRBD1 (5 bases). The TCR comes from a human donor who received a combined kidney and bone marrow transplant. This sample comprised CD4+ T cells from blood, obtained before the transplant. As DNA, the CDR3 is TGTGCCAGCAGCCGCGTTGCGGGGCGAGGTAATGAAAAACTGTTTTTT. Translation gives CASSRVAGRGNEKLFF.